This T cell receptor (beta chain) was captured by sequencing in a study of Tregs in tolerant kidney transplant recipients. General observations from the study: Tolerant patients' donor-specific Tregs expanded beyond overall Tregs, suggesting antigen-driven growth. Activated donor B cell expansion appeared to reveal the most relevant donor-specific TCRbeta repertoire.

The nonmyeloablative bone marrow transplants came from related graft donors, with transient mixed chimerism. Thawed PBMCs were FACS-sorted into unstimulated CD4+CD25+CD127- regulatory T cells, CD4+CD25- non-regulatory cells, CD4 and CD8 cells. About this clone itself: No antigen is known for it.

Produced via immunoSEQ multiplex PCR; TCRdb's table is partial and in-frame only. The data show approximately 90,000 clones, roughly 93% seen once. This material consisted of CD4+ T cells from blood (PBMCs), taken 12 months after the transplant. The TCR originated in a human patient who received a combined kidney and bone marrow transplant. Some T cells may be provided by the graft donor.

CDR3 in amino acids: CASSLSLSTDTQYF. CDR3 in DNA: TGTGCCAGCAGCTTGAGTCTTAGCACAGATACGCAGTATTTT. The chain employs TRBV7-9 and TRBJ2-3; no clear D gene. Germline V gives CDR1 SEHNR, CDR2 FQNEAQ (reference sequence). This CDR3 is built from 14 residues. V was clipped by 3 bases and J by 0 bases, with 7 bases between them.